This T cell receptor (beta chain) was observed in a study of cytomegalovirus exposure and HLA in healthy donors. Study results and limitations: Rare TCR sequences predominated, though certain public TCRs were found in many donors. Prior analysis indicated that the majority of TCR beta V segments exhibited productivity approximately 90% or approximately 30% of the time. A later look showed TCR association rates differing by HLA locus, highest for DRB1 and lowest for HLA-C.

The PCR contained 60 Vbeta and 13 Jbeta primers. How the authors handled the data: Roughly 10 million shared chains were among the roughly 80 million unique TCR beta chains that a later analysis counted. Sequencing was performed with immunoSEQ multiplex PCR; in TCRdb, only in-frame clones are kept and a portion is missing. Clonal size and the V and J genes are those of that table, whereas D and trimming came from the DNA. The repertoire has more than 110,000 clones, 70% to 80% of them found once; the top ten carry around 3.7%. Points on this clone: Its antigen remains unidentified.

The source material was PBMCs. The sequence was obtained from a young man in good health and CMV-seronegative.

CDR3: CASRGQLNQPQHF. The CDR3 DNA is TGTGCCAGCCGGGGACAGTTAAATCAGCCCCAGCATTTT. This sequence joins TRBV28 and TRBJ1-5, with 7 bases that match TRBD1. The CDR3 covers 13 residues. With V trimmed by 8 bases and J by 4 bases, 5 bases remained unmatched. From germline, CDR1 is MDHEN and CDR2 SYDVKM.